What follows are 25 T cell receptor beta chains derived from one specimen sequenced in a study of control samples from healthy donors and cancer patients. Assay: immunoSEQ multiplex PCR; the TCRdb copy retains only in-frame clones and omits some. Of about 150,000 clones listed, roughly 93% are singletons. The sequenced material came from blood. The receptors come from a man between 18 and 35 years old in good health.

V usage is TRBV5-1 and J usage is TRBJ2-7; no firm D call. V was pared by 4 bases and J by 7 bases, with 18 bases between. The CDR3 consists of 14 residues. Germline values: CDR1 SGHRS, CDR2 YFSETQ. CDR3 protein: CASSPVGYVVEQYF. The CDR3 coding sequence is TGCGCCAGCAGCCCCGTAGGTTACGTCGTGGAGCAGTACTTC.

This rearrangement joins TRBV6-6 to TRBJ1-1, with D maybe TRBD1 (5 bases). The CDR3 sequence is 14 residues long. V dropped 4 bases and J dropped 1 base, with 10 bases sitting between them. From germline, CDR1 is MNHNY and CDR2 SVGAGI (reference sequence). Here the CDR3 reads CASSWAGKNTEAFF. The CDR3 nucleotides read TGTGCCAGCAGTTGGGCAGGGAAGAACACTGAAGCTTTCTTT.

The chain is built from TRBV12-3 or TRBV12-4 and TRBJ2-4; no firm D call. This CDR3 has 13 residues. V shed 8 bases and J shed 1 base, with 9 bases lying between them. CDR3: CASAAVAKNIQYF. The CDR3 DNA sequence: TGTGCCAGCGCGGCAGTGGCCAAAAACATTCAGTACTTC.

This clone was picked up one time. This chain uses TRBV2 with TRBJ2-3, with no clear D. The ends were cut back, 1 base at V and 4 bases at J, with 3 bases in the middle. CDR3 length: 12 residues. Germline V gene lookup returns CDR1 SNHLY and CDR2 FYNNEI. The CDR3 coding sequence is TGTGCCAGCAGTGAAGGGTCAGATACGCAGTATTTT. This gives the protein CASSEGSDTQYF.

The chain carries TRBV18 and TRBJ1-1; D gene ambiguous. This CDR3 spans 13 amino acids. Germline assignment: CDR1 KGHSH and CDR2 LQKENI. The V and J ends lost 5 bases and 3 bases respectively, with 10 bases between them. The CDR3 loop reads CASSSGGYTEAFF. DNA for the CDR3: TGTGCCAGCTCAAGTGGAGGGTACACTGAAGCTTTCTTT.

The V gene is TRBV5-6, the J gene TRBJ1-1; maybe TRBD1 (5 bases). CDR3 length: 12 amino acids. Trimming took off 4 bases at V and 5 bases at J, with 9 bases between the two ends. Germline V CDR1 and CDR2: SGHDT, YYEEEE. CDR3 nucleotide sequence: TGTGCCAGCAGCCAGGGACTTACTGAAGCTTTCTTT. Translating gives CASSQGLTEAFF.

This clone has only one observation. This chain joins TRBV13 and TRBJ2-3; the D gene is possibly TRBD2 (6 bases). This CDR3 is 16 amino acids long. Germline V gene lookup returns CDR1 PRHDT and CDR2 FYEKMQ (reference sequence). The V end was cut by 7 bases, the J end by 5 bases, with 22 bases between. The DNA for the CDR3 is TGTGCCAGCACCCTCTTGGGACCTGGGGGAGGAGATACGCAGTATTTT. Amino acid sequence: CASTLLGPGGGDTQYF. Filled out from reference TRBV13 and TRBJ2-3, the complete variable domain reads AAGVIQSPRHLIKEKRETATLKCYPIPRHDTVYWYQQGPGQDPQFLISFYEKMQSDKGSIPDRFSAQQFSDYHSELNMSSLELGDSALYFCASTLLGPGGGDTQYFGPGTRLTVL.

This chain joins TRBV28 and TRBJ2-7, with D possibly matching TRBD2 (6 bases). V was shortened by 1 base and J by 0 bases, with 10 bases between the two germline ends. The CDR3 has 15 amino acids. Germline V gene sequence: CDR1 MDHEN, CDR2 SYDVKM. CDR3 coding DNA: TGTGCCAGCAGTTTATTTCCTAGCGCCTCCTACGAGCAGTACTTC. Its translation is CASSLFPSASYEQYF.

V is TRBV5-1 and J is TRBJ1-2; D not resolved. The CDR3 runs to 14 residues. Trimming took 2 bases from V and 4 from J, leaving 12 bases between them. CDR1 SGHRS and CDR2 YFSETQ come from the germline V gene. CDR3 protein: CASSFGREPYGYTF. The CDR3, as DNA: TGCGCCAGCAGCTTCGGCCGGGAGCCCTATGGCTACACCTTC. Looking up the rest from reference TRBV5-1 and TRBJ1-2 gives the full variable domain: KAGVTQTPRYLIKTRGQQVTLSCSPISGHRSVSWYQQTPGQGLQFLFEYFSETQRNKGNFPGRFSGRQFSNSRSEMNVSTLELGDSALYLCASSFGREPYGYTFGSGTRLTVV.

The rearrangement uses TRBV5-1 and TRBJ1-4; D unclear. CDR1 is SGHRS, CDR2 YFSETQ, per germline. Trimming took off 4 bases at V and 8 bases at J, with 18 bases between the two ends. The CDR3 totals 15 residues. The CDR3, as DNA: TGCGCCAGCAGCGGTTCGTCCGGCTTGGGGGAAAAACTGTTTTTT. It specifies CASSGSSGLGEKLFF.

The chain uses TRBV19 and TRBJ2-7; the match to TRBD1 covers 8 bases. The CDR3 extends over 12 amino acids. The ends lost 5 bases at V and 4 bases at J; junction bases unmatched: 1. Germline loops: CDR1 LNHDA, CDR2 SQIVND (reference sequence). CDR3 sequence reads: CASSDRGYEQYF. CDR3 sequence (DNA): TGTGCCAGTAGTGACAGGGGTTACGAGCAGTACTTC.

The chain combines TRBV2 with TRBJ2-3; unclear D gene. The CDR3 is 11 amino acids. CDR1 is SNHLY, CDR2 FYNNEI, per germline. V lost 6 bases and J 2 bases, leaving 3 bases between the germline ends. The CDR3 sequence: CASSYTDTQYF. For the CDR3, the DNA is TGTGCCAGCAGCTACACAGATACGCAGTATTTT.

This chain uses TRBV14 with TRBJ1-5; D not resolved. This CDR3 is 13 amino acids long. Trimming cost V 1 base and J 7 bases, with 8 bases left between them. CDR1 and CDR2 from the germline V gene are SGHDN and FVKESK. The CDR3 spells CASSQGERQPQHF. In DNA form, the CDR3 reads TGTGCCAGCAGCCAAGGGGAACGGCAGCCCCAGCATTTT.

The J gene is TRBJ1-2, the V gene TRBV28; tentatively, D is TRBD1 (6 bases). Trimming cost V 7 bases and J 10 bases, with 10 bases left between them. Per germline, CDR1 MDHEN and CDR2 SYDVKM. The CDR3 is 10 amino acids. The CDR3 nucleotides are TGTGCCAGCAAGGCAGGGGTCTACACCTTC. Protein product: CASKAGVYTF.

This clone occurred once. The identical CDR3 is also encoded by other nucleotide sequences in the sample. The rearrangement joins TRBV20-1 to TRBJ1-1; D remains ambiguous. CDR1 and CDR2 from the germline V gene are DFQATT and SNEGSKA (reference sequence). The CDR3 spans 11 residues. V lost 3 bases, J lost 2 bases, and 4 bases lay in between. The CDR3 DNA reads TGCAGTGCTAGGGTAAACACTGAAGCTTTCTTT. Translated, it gives CSARVNTEAFF.

Of note for this clone: At one boundary the junction diverges from the germline segment, which might be a read error. The rearrangement joins TRBV30 to TRBJ2-7, with 9 bases that match TRBD2. The CDR3 totals 13 residues. Germline assignment: CDR1 GTSNPN and CDR2 SVGIG (reference sequence). CDR3 DNA: TGTGCCTGGAGTGACGGGACTAGCTACCAGCAGTACTTC. Its translation is CAWSDGTSYQQYF.

The chain combines TRBV30 with TRBJ1-2; D uncertain. CDR1 is GTSNPN, CDR2 SVGIG, per germline (reference sequence). V shed 1 base and J shed 5 bases, with 8 bases lying between them. This CDR3 spans 12 amino acids. This CDR3 is CAWSGGQYGYTF. CDR3 nucleotides: TGTGCCTGGAGTGGGGGTCAGTATGGCTACACCTTC.

V gene TRBV13 combines with J gene TRBJ2-5, with D hard to call. There are 12 residues in the CDR3. The V end was cut by 0 bases, the J end by 14 bases, with 13 bases between. Germline V gives CDR1 PRHDT, CDR2 FYEKMQ (reference sequence). The CDR3: CASSLGPGLPYF. CDR3 DNA: TGTGCCAGCAGCTTAGGCCCGGGTCTCCCATACTTC. The full variable domain, with the rest looked up from reference TRBV13 and TRBJ2-5, is AAGVIQSPRHLIKEKRETATLKCYPIPRHDTVYWYQQGPGQDPQFLISFYEKMQSDKGSIPDRFSAQQFSDYHSELNMSSLELGDSALYFCASSLGPGLPYFGPGTRLLVL.

This chain connects TRBV28 to TRBJ2-7, with a weak D call TRBD2 (5 bases). The CDR3 is 15 residues long. V lost 5 bases and J lost 3, with 17 bases in between. The germline CDR1 and CDR2 sequences are MDHEN and SYDVKM. The CDR3 DNA follows: TGTGCCAGCAGTAGGCCGGGATCTGGAGGCTACGAGCAGTACTTC. Protein product: CASSRPGSGGYEQYF. Full variable domain (remainder filled in from reference TRBV28 and TRBJ2-7): DVKVTQSSRYLVKRTGEKVFLECVQDMDHENMFWYRQDPGLGLRLIYFSYDVKMKEKGDIPEGYSVSREKKERFSLILESASTNQTSMYLCASSRPGSGGYEQYFGPGTRLTVT.

The chain has TRBV6-5 and TRBJ1-5; TRBD1 is a possible D gene (5 bases). CDR1 is MNHEY, CDR2 SVGAGI, per germline. The CDR3 extends over 15 amino acids. Trimming removed 7 bases at V and 7 bases at J, with 20 bases between. The CDR3 region has the DNA TGTGCCAGCACCATACGGGCAGGGCGGGAACAGCCCCAGCATTTT. Protein product: CASTIRAGREQPQHF.

The chain is built from TRBV21-1 and TRBJ1-2. TRBV21-1 has pseudogene status. This CDR3 spans 12 amino acids. The CDR3 loop reads CASSKRLYGYTF. The CDR3 nucleotides are TGTGCCAGCAGCAAGAGGCTCTATGGCTACACCTTC.

This chain joins TRBV28 and TRBJ1-3, with D unresolved. The germline CDR1 and CDR2 sequences are MDHEN and SYDVKM. The CDR3 covers 14 residues. V lost 5 bases, J lost 4 bases, and 12 bases lay in between. CDR3 in amino acids: CASSRGISGNTIYF. The DNA of the CDR3 is TGTGCCAGCAGTCGGGGTATTTCCGGAAACACCATATATTTT. Full variable domain (missing parts from reference TRBV28 and TRBJ1-3): DVKVTQSSRYLVKRTGEKVFLECVQDMDHENMFWYRQDPGLGLRLIYFSYDVKMKEKGDIPEGYSVSREKKERFSLILESASTNQTSMYLCASSRGISGNTIYFGEGSWLTVV.

V usage is TRBV13 and J usage is TRBJ2-7; D possibly corresponds to TRBD2 (6 bases). CDR3 length equals 15 residues. Germline values: CDR1 PRHDT, CDR2 FYEKMQ (reference sequence). The V end lost 5 bases, the J end lost 5 bases, and 19 bases lay between the germline ends. The CDR3 here is CASSRARGTRDEQYF. The DNA of the CDR3 is TGTGCCAGCAGCAGGGCCCGGGGGACGAGGGACGAGCAGTACTTC.

The J gene is TRBJ1-2, the V gene TRBV28; D possibly corresponds to TRBD1 (5 bases). V gave up 1 base and J gave up 8 bases, with 11 bases separating them. The CDR3 has 13 amino acids. Germline CDR1 is MDHEN and CDR2 is SYDVKM. The CDR3 bases are TGTGCCAGCAGTTTATACGGGGCCCAAGGCTACACCTTC. Protein product: CASSLYGAQGYTF.

Concerning this clone: One end of the junction does not line up with germline, which may come from a read error. V and J are TRBV7-7 and TRBJ2-5; 12 positions match TRBD2. The CDR3 consists of 15 residues. Germline V gives CDR1 SSHAT, CDR2 FNYEAQ (reference sequence). CDR3: CASSLVGLAGETQYF. The CDR3 DNA reads TGTGCTAGCAGCTTAGTGGGACTAGCGGGAGAGACCCAGTACTTC.